These T cell receptor beta chains were read from a single sample in a study of blood T cells in healthy people across ages. In TCRdb, the 5' RACE reads were re-called with MiXCR into one record per CDR3 protein. The sample lists around 1.5 million distinct CDR3 sequences, roughly 32% seen once, with 10% to 12% in the top ten. The sequenced sample was blood. The source is a woman aged 25 to 39 in good health. Each CDR3 is given with its conserved first and last residue. Each record gives: J gene, D gene, V gene, CDR3 protein. D genes are given only for firm matches.

j_call: TRBJ1-1; d_call: -; v_call: TRBV11-2; cdr3_aa: CATGVGTEAFF
j_call: TRBJ2-7; d_call: -; v_call: TRBV29-1; cdr3_aa: CSVEAVDRYREQYF
j_call: TRBJ2-1; d_call: TRBD2; v_call: TRBV20-1; cdr3_aa: CSASTGTSGASSYNEQFF
j_call: TRBJ2-2; d_call: TRBD2; v_call: TRBV20-1; cdr3_aa: CSALGTSGSFGELFF
j_call: TRBJ2-3; d_call: TRBD2; v_call: TRBV7-3; cdr3_aa: CASSQAGGYSDTQYF
j_call: TRBJ2-7; d_call: TRBD1; v_call: TRBV29-1; cdr3_aa: CSAVQGNSYEQYF
j_call: TRBJ1-1; d_call: -; v_call: TRBV7-8; cdr3_aa: CASSLVVGGYTEAFF
j_call: TRBJ2-5; d_call: -; v_call: TRBV9; cdr3_aa: CASSRIEAGVETQYF
j_call: TRBJ1-5; d_call: TRBD1; v_call: TRBV27; cdr3_aa: CASSALSTRDRVRSNQPQHF
j_call: TRBJ2-1; d_call: -; v_call: TRBV4-2; cdr3_aa: CASSSTEVSEQFF
j_call: TRBJ2-1; d_call: -; v_call: TRBV27; cdr3_aa: CASTTGTSSYNEQFF
j_call: TRBJ2-1; d_call: TRBD2; v_call: TRBV4-1; cdr3_aa: CANSQEKRSGNPGVEQFF
j_call: TRBJ2-7; d_call: -; v_call: TRBV5-1; cdr3_aa: CASSWDTDSYEQYF
j_call: TRBJ2-3; d_call: -; v_call: TRBV4-1; cdr3_aa: CASSQGAPYTDTQYF
j_call: TRBJ1-2; d_call: -; v_call: TRBV6-1; cdr3_aa: CASRDAGNYGYTF
j_call: TRBJ2-5; d_call: -; v_call: TRBV4-1; cdr3_aa: CASSQFGFRGTQYF
j_call: TRBJ2-7; d_call: -; v_call: TRBV7-9; cdr3_aa: CASSLGLPGAVGLEQYF
j_call: TRBJ2-3; d_call: -; v_call: TRBV11-1; cdr3_aa: CASSWETGPTDTQYF
j_call: TRBJ1-2; d_call: TRBD1; v_call: TRBV20-1; cdr3_aa: CSARWDRGTGYTF
j_call: TRBJ2-1; d_call: TRBD2; v_call: TRBV5-1; cdr3_aa: CASSLAFSGAAYNEQFF
j_call: TRBJ2-3; d_call: -; v_call: TRBV6-6; cdr3_aa: CASHDRRTDTQYF
j_call: TRBJ2-7; d_call: TRBD2; v_call: TRBV11-2; cdr3_aa: CASSLTGLAGFWGHEQYF
j_call: TRBJ2-3; d_call: TRBD2; v_call: TRBV6-2/TRBV6-3; cdr3_aa: CASSPLGGRITDTQYF
j_call: TRBJ1-5; d_call: TRBD1; v_call: TRBV20-1; cdr3_aa: CSARGQGAIGNQPQHF
j_call: TRBJ1-1; d_call: TRBD1; v_call: TRBV7-9; cdr3_aa: CASSLAGQGKAFF
j_call: TRBJ2-3; d_call: -; v_call: TRBV27; cdr3_aa: CASSPLSSGLPTDTQYF
j_call: TRBJ2-7; d_call: -; v_call: TRBV9; cdr3_aa: CAPDESLDEQYF
j_call: TRBJ2-7; d_call: -; v_call: TRBV5-5; cdr3_aa: CASSRGDTSYEQYF
j_call: TRBJ2-3; d_call: -; v_call: TRBV6-2/TRBV6-3; cdr3_aa: CASKESSVFVDTQYF
j_call: TRBJ1-6; d_call: -; v_call: TRBV7-9; cdr3_aa: CASRPTGHLNSPLHF
j_call: TRBJ2-7; d_call: -; v_call: TRBV28; cdr3_aa: CASASARERSPYEQYF
j_call: TRBJ2-3; d_call: -; v_call: TRBV7-9; cdr3_aa: CASSSYIPGDLTDTQYF
j_call: -; d_call: -; v_call: TRBV2; cdr3_aa: CAASKHTVAGWNEQYF
j_call: TRBJ2-1; d_call: TRBD1; v_call: TRBV20-1; cdr3_aa: CSATPTGYSNEQFF
j_call: TRBJ2-7; d_call: -; v_call: TRBV28; cdr3_aa: CASRGVRNRFEQYF
j_call: TRBJ2-5; d_call: -; v_call: TRBV3-1; cdr3_aa: CASSHGGAQYF
j_call: TRBJ2-6; d_call: TRBD1; v_call: TRBV7-9; cdr3_aa: CASSLAGQGETGANVLTF
j_call: TRBJ2-3; d_call: -; v_call: TRBV12-3/TRBV12-4; cdr3_aa: CASSSRVSGFEVDTQYF
j_call: TRBJ1-5; d_call: -; v_call: TRBV21-1; cdr3_aa: CASSKDGRSNQPQHF
j_call: TRBJ2-3; d_call: -; v_call: TRBV12-3/TRBV12-4; cdr3_aa: CTSSQGTPEDTQYF
j_call: TRBJ1-1; d_call: TRBD1; v_call: TRBV2; cdr3_aa: CASRAGTGVIEAFF
j_call: TRBJ1-5; d_call: TRBD1; v_call: TRBV20-1; cdr3_aa: CSALGQGGGYSNQPQHF
j_call: TRBJ1-2; d_call: -; v_call: TRBV2; cdr3_aa: CASTLDERAAYGYTF
j_call: TRBJ2-3; d_call: -; v_call: TRBV12-3/TRBV12-4; cdr3_aa: CASSIGIRITDAQYF
j_call: TRBJ2-4; d_call: TRBD1; v_call: TRBV29-1; cdr3_aa: CSVSIRGRPGEQYF
j_call: TRBJ2-1; d_call: -; v_call: TRBV2; cdr3_aa: CASSEKGVEFF
j_call: TRBJ1-2; d_call: -; v_call: TRBV3-1; cdr3_aa: CASSQGSDSNYGYTF
j_call: TRBJ2-3; d_call: -; v_call: TRBV7-3; cdr3_aa: CASSLTQGATDTQYF
j_call: TRBJ1-4; d_call: -; v_call: TRBV5-5; cdr3_aa: CASSLLGGGHEKLFF
j_call: TRBJ1-1; d_call: TRBD1; v_call: TRBV3-1; cdr3_aa: CASSPDRVQAFF
j_call: TRBJ2-1; d_call: -; v_call: TRBV12-5; cdr3_aa: CASGLAYQPGVQFF
j_call: TRBJ2-1; d_call: TRBD2; v_call: TRBV5-1; cdr3_aa: CASSLGLAGGNEQFF
j_call: TRBJ2-5; d_call: -; v_call: TRBV6-1; cdr3_aa: CASVGGWYQETQYF
j_call: TRBJ2-1; d_call: -; v_call: TRBV20-1; cdr3_aa: CLVRQDLNEQFF
j_call: TRBJ2-5; d_call: TRBD2; v_call: TRBV5-6; cdr3_aa: CASTSGRVVETQYF
j_call: TRBJ2-3; d_call: -; v_call: TRBV10-3; cdr3_aa: CAISESIVGDTQYF
j_call: TRBJ2-7; d_call: -; v_call: TRBV21-1; cdr3_aa: CASSKLGTSGSYEQYF